A selection of T cell receptor beta chains follows, all from one sample in a study of OX40 agonist ivuxolimab in advanced cancers. TCRdb's copy holds only in-frame clones and misses some; the assay was immunoSEQ multiplex PCR. The sample consists of about 140,000 clones, about nine tenths of them appearing once. The sequencing used CD4+ or CD8+ T cells sorted from blood, collected in a trial of the OX40 agonist ivuxolimab. The receptor set was obtained from an adult with an advanced solid tumor such as melanoma, head and neck, liver or kidney cancer. Each CDR3 is given without its conserved first and last residue.

CDR3: SVEALTTQY
V: TRBV29-1
J: TRBJ2-3

CDR3: ASSLSGEGRNEQF
V: TRBV5-1
J: TRBJ2-1

CDR3: ASLTGLAGGDGELF
V: TRBV6-6
J: TRBJ2-2

CDR3: ASSGPGTGSQPQH
V: TRBV6-1
J: TRBJ1-5

CDR3: ASREDRDPGNTIY
V: TRBV19
J: TRBJ1-3

CDR3: ASSGGAAPSGYNEQF
V: TRBV9
J: TRBJ2-1

CDR3: ASSQGSGRAYEQY
V: TRBV4-3
J: NA

CDR3: SVGTANQPQH
V: TRBV29-1
J: TRBJ1-5

CDR3: ATTKGERQF
V: TRBV19
J: TRBJ2-1

CDR3: ASNTGGLRGETQY
V: TRBV5-4
J: TRBJ2-5

CDR3: ASSPPNLGSYNEQF
V: TRBV18
J: TRBJ2-1

CDR3: ASSKRRQGNQPQH
V: TRBV21-1
J: TRBJ1-5

CDR3: ASSYSLGNEQY
V: TRBV6-5
J: TRBJ2-7

CDR3: ASSGLAGVDEQY
V: TRBV5-1
J: TRBJ2-7

CDR3: ASSPGLAGLTDTQY
V: TRBV28
J: TRBJ2-3

CDR3: ASSPVAKGSSSNIQY
V: TRBV28
J: TRBJ2-4

CDR3: ASSLLHQPQH
V: TRBV28
J: TRBJ1-5

CDR3: ASSLEETQY
V: TRBV27
J: TRBJ2-5

CDR3: ASSMLPRGVYNEQF
V: TRBV19
J: TRBJ2-1

CDR3: AITEDPGAGELF
V: TRBV10-3
J: TRBJ2-2

CDR3: ASSLAGDQPQH
V: TRBV7-2
J: TRBJ1-5

CDR3: AWTKGQGVYEQY
V: TRBV30
J: TRBJ2-7

CDR3: ASSSGRAYEQY
V: TRBV28
J: TRBJ2-7